Given below is one TCR beta chain in context. This entry belongs to a study of control samples from healthy donors and cancer patients. V was trimmed by 4 bases and J by 4 bases, leaving 25 bases between them. The CDR3 length is 18 residues. CDR1 MDHEN and CDR2 SYDVKM come from the germline V gene. The protocol was immunoSEQ multiplex PCR, while the TCRdb copy is restricted to in-frame clones and leaves out a portion. The sample holds roughly 55,000 clones; 90% to 96% are singletons and the top ten take about 1%. This receptor was identified in a woman under 30 in good health. The genes are TRBV28 and TRBJ1-2, with a possible D match to TRBD1 (6 bases). Material for sequencing was blood. Here the CDR3 reads CASSSLRTGKGTLYGYTF. The DNA for the CDR3 is TGTGCCAGCAGTTCACTACGTACAGGGAAAGGAACCCTCTATGGCTACACCTTC.